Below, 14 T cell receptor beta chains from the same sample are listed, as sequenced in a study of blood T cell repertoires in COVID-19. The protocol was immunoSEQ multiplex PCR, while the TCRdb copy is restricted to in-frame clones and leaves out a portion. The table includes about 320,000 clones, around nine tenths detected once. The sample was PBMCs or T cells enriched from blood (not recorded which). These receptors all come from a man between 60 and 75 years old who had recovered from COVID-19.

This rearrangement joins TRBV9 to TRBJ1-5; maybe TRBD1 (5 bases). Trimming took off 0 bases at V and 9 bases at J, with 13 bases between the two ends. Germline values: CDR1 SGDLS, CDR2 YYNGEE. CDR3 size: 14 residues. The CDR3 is CASSVVPGLVPQHF. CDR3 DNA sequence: TGTGCCAGCAGCGTAGTGCCAGGGCTAGTGCCCCAGCATTTT.

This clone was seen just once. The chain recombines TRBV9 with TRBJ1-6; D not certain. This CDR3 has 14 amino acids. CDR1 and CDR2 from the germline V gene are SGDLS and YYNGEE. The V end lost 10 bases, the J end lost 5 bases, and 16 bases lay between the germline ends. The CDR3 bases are TGTGCCTCCCAACCCGTGGGCAATAATTCACCCCTCCACTTT. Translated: CASQPVGNNSPLHF.

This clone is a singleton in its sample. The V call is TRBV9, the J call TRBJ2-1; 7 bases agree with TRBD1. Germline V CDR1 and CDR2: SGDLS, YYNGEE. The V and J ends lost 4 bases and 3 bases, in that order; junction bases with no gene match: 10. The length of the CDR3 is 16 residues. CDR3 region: CASSPTEGAFYNEQFF. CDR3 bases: TGTGCCAGCAGCCCCACTGAGGGGGCCTTCTACAATGAGCAGTTCTTC.

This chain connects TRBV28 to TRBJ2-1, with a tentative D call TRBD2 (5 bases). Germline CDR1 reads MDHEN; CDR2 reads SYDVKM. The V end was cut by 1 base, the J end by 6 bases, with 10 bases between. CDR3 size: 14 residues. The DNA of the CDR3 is TGTGCCAGCAGTTTATTAAGCGGACCCAATGAGCAGTTCTTC. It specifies CASSLLSGPNEQFF.

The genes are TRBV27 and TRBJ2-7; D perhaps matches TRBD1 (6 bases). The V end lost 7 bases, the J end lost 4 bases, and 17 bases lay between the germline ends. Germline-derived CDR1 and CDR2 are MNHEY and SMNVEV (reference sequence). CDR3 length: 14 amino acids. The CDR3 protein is CASKVLQGGYEQYF. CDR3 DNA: TGTGCCAGCAAGGTTTTACAGGGTGGGTACGAGCAGTACTTC.

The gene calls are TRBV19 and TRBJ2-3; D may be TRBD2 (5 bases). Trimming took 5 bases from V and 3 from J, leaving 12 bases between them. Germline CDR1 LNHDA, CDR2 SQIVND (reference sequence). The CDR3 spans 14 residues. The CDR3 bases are TGTGCCAGTAGTGTTCGGGGTATTACAGATACGCAGTATTTT. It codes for CASSVRGITDTQYF.

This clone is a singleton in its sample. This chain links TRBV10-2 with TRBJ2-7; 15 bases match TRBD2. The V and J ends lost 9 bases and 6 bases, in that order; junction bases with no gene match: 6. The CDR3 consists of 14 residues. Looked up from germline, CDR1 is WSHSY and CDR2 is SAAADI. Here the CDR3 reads CASSGTSGRLEQYF. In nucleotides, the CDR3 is TGCGCCAGTTCCGGGACTAGCGGGAGGCTCGAGCAGTACTTC.

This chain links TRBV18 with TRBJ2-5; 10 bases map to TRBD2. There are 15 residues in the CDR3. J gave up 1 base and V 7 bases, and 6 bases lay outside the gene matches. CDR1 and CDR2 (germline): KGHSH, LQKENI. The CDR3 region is CASCRTSGVQETQYF. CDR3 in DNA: TGTGCCAGCTGTAGGACTAGCGGAGTCCAAGAGACCCAGTACTTC.

CDR3 coding DNA: TGTGCCAGCAGTTCCATGCAGGGTGGCGAGCAGTACTTC. Its protein product is CASSSMQGGEQYF. This chain connects TRBV6-5 to TRBJ2-7; D is perhaps TRBD1 (5 bases). The V and J ends lost 4 bases and 6 bases respectively, with 13 bases between them. Germline CDR1 is MNHEY and CDR2 is SVGAGI. The CDR3 covers 13 residues.

CDR3 coding DNA: TGTGCCAGCAGCTTTTACAGGGTTTCCGCGAACACTGAAGCTTTCTTT. Translated, it gives CASSFYRVSANTEAFF. This rearrangement joins TRBV7-2 to TRBJ1-1, with a possible D match to TRBD1 (6 bases). CDR3 length equals 16 residues. V was pared by 3 bases and J by 1 base, with 15 bases between. Per the germline V gene, CDR1 is SGHTA and CDR2 is FQGNSA.

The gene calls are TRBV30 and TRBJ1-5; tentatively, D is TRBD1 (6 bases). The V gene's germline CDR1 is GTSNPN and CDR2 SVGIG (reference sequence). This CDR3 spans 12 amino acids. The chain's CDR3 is CALDSLNQPQHF. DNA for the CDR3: TGTGCTTTGGACAGCCTCAATCAGCCCCAGCATTTT. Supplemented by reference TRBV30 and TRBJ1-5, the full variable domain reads SQTIHQWPATLVQPVGSPLSLECTVEGTSNPNLYWYRQAAGRGLQLLFYSVGIGQISSEVPQNLSASRPQDRQFILSSKKLLLSDSGFYLCALDSLNQPQHFGDGTRLSIL.

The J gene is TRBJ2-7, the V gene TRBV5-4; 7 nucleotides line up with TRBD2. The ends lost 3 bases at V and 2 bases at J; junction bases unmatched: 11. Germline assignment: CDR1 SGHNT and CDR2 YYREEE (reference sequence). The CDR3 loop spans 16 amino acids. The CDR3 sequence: CASSSRGGLKTYEQYF. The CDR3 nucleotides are TGTGCCAGCAGCTCTCGTGGGGGACTAAAAACCTACGAGCAGTACTTC.

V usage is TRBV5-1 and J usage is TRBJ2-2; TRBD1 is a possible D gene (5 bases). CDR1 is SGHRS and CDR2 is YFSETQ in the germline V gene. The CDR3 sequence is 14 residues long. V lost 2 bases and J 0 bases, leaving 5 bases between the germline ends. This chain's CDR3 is CASSFRANTGELFF. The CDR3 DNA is TGCGCCAGCAGCTTCAGGGCGAACACCGGGGAGCTGTTTTTT.

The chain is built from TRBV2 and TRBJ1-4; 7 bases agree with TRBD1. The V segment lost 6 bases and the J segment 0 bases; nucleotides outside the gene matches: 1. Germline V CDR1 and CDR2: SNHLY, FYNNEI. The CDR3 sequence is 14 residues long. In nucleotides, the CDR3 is TGTGCCAGCAGAGACAGGGCAACTAATGAAAAACTGTTTTTT. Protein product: CASRDRATNEKLFF.